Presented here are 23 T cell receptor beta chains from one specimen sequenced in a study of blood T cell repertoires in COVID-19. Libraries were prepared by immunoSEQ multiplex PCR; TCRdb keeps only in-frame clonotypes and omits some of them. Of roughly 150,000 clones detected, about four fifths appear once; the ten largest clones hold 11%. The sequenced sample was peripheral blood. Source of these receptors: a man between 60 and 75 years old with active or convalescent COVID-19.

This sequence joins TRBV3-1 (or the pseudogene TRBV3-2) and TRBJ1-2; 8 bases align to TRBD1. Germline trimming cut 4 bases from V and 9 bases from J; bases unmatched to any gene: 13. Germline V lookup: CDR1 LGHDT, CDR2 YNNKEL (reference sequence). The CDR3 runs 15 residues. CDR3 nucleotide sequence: TGTGCCAGCAGCCTTCTCCGAGACAGGGGTTGGAGCTACACCTTC. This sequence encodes CASSLLRDRGWSYTF.

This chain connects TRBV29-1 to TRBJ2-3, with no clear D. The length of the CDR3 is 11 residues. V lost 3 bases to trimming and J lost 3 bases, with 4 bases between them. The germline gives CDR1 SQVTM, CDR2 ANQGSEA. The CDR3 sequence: CSVELTDTQYF. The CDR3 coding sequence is TGCAGCGTTGAGCTAACAGATACGCAGTATTTT.

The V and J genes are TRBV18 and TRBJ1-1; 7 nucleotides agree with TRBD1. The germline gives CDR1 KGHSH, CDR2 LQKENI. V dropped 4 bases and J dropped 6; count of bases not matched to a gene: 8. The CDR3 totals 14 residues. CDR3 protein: CASSHRGDTSEAFF. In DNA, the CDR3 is TGTGCCAGCTCACACAGGGGCGATACTTCTGAAGCTTTCTTT. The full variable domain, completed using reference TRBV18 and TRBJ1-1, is NAGVMQNPRHLVRRRGQEARLRCSPMKGHSHVYWYRQLPEEGLKFMVYLQKENIIDESGMPKERFSAEFPKEGPSILRIQQVVRGDSAAYFCASSHRGDTSEAFFGQGTRLTVV.

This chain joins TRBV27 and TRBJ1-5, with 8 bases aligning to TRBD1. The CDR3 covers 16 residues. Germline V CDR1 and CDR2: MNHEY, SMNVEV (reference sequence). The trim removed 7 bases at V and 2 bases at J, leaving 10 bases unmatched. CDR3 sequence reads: CASNSPDRVGNQPQHF. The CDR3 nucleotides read TGTGCCAGCAATTCCCCGGACAGGGTTGGCAATCAGCCCCAGCATTTT.

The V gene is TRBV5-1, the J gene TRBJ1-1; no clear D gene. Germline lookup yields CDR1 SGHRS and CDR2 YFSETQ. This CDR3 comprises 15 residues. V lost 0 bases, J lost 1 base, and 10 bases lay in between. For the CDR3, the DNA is TGCGCCAGCAGCTTGGACAGTTTTTCGAACACTGAAGCTTTCTTT. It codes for CASSLDSFSNTEAFF.

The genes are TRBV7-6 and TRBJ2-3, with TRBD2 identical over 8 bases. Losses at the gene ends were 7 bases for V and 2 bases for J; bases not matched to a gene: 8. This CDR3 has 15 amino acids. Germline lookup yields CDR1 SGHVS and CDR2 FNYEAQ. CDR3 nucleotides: TGTGCCAGCACCTCCGGGAGGGGGATCACAGATACGCAGTATTTT. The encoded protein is CASTSGRGITDTQYF.

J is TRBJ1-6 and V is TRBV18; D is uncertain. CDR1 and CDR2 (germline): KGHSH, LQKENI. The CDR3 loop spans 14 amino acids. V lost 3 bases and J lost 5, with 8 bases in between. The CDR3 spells CASSPRVDNSPLHF. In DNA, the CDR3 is TGTGCCAGCTCACCCCGGGTAGATAATTCACCCCTCCACTTT.

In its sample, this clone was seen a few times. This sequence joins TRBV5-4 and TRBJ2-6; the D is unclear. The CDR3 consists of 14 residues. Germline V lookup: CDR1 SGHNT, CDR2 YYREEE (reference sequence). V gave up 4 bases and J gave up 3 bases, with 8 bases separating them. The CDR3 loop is CASSPADGANVLTF. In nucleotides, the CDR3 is TGTGCCAGCAGCCCGGCGGATGGGGCCAACGTCCTGACTTTC.

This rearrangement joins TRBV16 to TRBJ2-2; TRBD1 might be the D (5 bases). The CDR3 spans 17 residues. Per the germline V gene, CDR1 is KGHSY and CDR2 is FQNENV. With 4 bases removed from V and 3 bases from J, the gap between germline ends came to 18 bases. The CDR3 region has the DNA TGTGCCAGCAGCCCCTCGGCAAGGGGTGGGGACACCGGGGAGCTGTTTTTT. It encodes CASSPSARGGDTGELFF.

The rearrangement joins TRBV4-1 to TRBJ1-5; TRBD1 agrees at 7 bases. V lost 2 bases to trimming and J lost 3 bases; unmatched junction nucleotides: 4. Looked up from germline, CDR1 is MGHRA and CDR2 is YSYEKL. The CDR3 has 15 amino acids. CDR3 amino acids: CASSQPDRDNQPQHF. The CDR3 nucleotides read TGCGCCAGCAGCCAACCTGACAGGGACAATCAGCCCCAGCATTTT.

Here the CDR3 reads CASSPTGENGYTF. The CDR3, as DNA: TGTGCCAGTAGCCCGACAGGGGAAAATGGCTACACCTTC. This rearrangement joins TRBV19 to TRBJ1-2, with TRBD1 matching 8 bases. V shed 6 bases and J 6 bases; nucleotides not matched to a gene: 6. Per the germline V gene, CDR1 is LNHDA and CDR2 is SQIVND (reference sequence). This CDR3 comprises 13 residues.

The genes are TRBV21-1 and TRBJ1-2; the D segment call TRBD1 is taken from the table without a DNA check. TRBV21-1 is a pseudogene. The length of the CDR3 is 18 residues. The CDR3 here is CASSKGYRGSGGCYGYTF. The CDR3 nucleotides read TGTGCCAGCAGCAAAGGTTACAGGGGTTCTGGTGGCTGCTATGGCTACACCTTC.

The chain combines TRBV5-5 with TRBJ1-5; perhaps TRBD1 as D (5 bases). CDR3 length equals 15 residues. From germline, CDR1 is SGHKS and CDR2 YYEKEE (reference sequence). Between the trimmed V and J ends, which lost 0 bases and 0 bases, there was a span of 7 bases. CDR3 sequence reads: CASSLDRYSNQPQHF. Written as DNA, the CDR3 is TGTGCCAGCAGCTTGGACAGGTATAGCAATCAGCCCCAGCATTTT.

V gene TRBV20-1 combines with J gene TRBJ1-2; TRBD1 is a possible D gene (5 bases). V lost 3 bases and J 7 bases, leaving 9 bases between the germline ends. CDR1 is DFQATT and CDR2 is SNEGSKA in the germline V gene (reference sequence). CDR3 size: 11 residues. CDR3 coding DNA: TGCAGTGCTAGTGCAGGGTTTGGCTACACCTTC. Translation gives CSASAGFGYTF.

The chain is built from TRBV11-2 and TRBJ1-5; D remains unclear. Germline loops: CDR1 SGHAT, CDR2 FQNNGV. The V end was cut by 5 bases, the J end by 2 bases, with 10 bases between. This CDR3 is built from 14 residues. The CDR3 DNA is TGTGCCAGCAGCCGTGATCGGGGCAATCAGCCCCAGCATTTT. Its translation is CASSRDRGNQPQHF.

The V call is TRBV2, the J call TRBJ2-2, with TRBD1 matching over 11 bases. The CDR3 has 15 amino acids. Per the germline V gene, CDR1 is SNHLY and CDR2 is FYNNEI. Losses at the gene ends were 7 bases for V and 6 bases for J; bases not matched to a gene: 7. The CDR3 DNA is TGTGCCAGCATCCAGGACAGGGGGCTGTCCGGGGAGCTGTTTTTT. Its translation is CASIQDRGLSGELFF.

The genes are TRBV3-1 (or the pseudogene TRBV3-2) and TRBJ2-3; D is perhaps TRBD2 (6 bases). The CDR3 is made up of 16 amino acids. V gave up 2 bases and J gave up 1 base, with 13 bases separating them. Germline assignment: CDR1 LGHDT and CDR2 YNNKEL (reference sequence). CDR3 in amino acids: CASSQFLASGTDTQYF. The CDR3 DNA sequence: TGTGCCAGCAGCCAATTCCTAGCTAGCGGCACAGATACGCAGTATTTT.

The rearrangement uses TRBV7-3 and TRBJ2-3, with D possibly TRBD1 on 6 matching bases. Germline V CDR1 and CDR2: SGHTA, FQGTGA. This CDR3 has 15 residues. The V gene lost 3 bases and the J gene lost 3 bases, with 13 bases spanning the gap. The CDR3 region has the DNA TGTGCCAGCAGCTTCGCAGGGGCGAAAACAGATACGCAGTATTTT. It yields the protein CASSFAGAKTDTQYF.

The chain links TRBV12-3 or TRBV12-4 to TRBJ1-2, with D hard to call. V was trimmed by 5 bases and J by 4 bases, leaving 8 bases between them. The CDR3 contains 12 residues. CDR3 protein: CASSQLGYGYTF. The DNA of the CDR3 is TGTGCCAGCAGTCAACTTGGCTATGGCTACACCTTC.

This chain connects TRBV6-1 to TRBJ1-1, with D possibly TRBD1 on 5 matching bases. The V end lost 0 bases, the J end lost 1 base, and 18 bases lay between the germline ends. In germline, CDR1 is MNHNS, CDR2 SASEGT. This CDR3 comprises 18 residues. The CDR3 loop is CASSEAADSPSRNTEAFF. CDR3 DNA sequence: TGTGCCAGCAGTGAAGCGGCTGACAGCCCAAGTAGGAACACTGAAGCTTTCTTT.

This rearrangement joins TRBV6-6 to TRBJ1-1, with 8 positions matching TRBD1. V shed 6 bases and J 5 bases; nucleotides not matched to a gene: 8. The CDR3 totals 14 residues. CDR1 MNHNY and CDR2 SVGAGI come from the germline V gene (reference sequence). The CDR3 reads CASRSTGGWTEAFF. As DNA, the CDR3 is TGTGCCAGCAGAAGTACAGGGGGTTGGACTGAAGCTTTCTTT.

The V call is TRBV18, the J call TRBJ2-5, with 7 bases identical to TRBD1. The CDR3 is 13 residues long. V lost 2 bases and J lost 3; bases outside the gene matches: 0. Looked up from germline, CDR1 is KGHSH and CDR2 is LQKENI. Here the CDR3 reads CASSPGTEETQYF. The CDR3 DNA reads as TGTGCCAGCTCACCAGGGACAGAAGAGACCCAGTACTTC.

CDR3 nucleotide sequence: TGTGCCAGTACCCCTCGGAGGGGGGGAACAACTAATGAAAAACTGTTTTTT. Protein sequence: CASTPRRGGTTNEKLFF. The chain is built from TRBV19 and TRBJ1-4, with D perhaps TRBD1 (6 bases). The germline V gene encodes CDR1 LNHDA and CDR2 SQIVND (reference sequence). The CDR3 covers 17 residues. Trimming took 7 bases from V and 0 from J, leaving 18 bases between them.